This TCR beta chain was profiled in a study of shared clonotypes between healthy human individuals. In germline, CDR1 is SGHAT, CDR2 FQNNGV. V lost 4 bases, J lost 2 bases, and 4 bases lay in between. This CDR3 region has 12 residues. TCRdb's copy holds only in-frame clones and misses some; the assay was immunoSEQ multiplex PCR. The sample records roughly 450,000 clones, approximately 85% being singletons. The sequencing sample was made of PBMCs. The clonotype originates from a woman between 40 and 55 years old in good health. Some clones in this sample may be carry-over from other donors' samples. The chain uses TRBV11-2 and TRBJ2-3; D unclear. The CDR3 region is CASSSTTDTQYF. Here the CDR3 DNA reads TGTGCCAGCAGCTCCACCACAGATACGCAGTATTTT.